This T cell receptor (beta chain) was captured by sequencing in a study of shared clonotypes between healthy human individuals. General study points: Since donors were few, the genetic and exposure-history diversity represented was limited.

Trimming took off 3 bases at V and 1 base at J, with 13 bases between the two ends. In germline, CDR1 is SGHKS, CDR2 YYEKEE (reference sequence). The CDR3 length is 15 residues. This clone appeared a single time. Its antigen is still unknown. The data were produced by immunoSEQ multiplex PCR, yet TCRdb's version contains in-frame clones alone and is incomplete. The sample includes 2 million to 2.5 million clones, about nine tenths of them seen just once. Specimen: naive CD4+ T cells from PBMCs. Subset in this sample: CD45RA+ positively selected. The chain carries TRBV5-5 and TRBJ1-2; D is unresolved. The TCR originated in a man in his late teens or twenties in good health. Some clones in this sample may be carry-over from other donors' samples. For the CDR3, the DNA is TGTGCCAGCAGCTCCGCCGGGCAGAATAACTATGGCTACACCTTC. It yields the protein CASSSAGQNNYGYTF.